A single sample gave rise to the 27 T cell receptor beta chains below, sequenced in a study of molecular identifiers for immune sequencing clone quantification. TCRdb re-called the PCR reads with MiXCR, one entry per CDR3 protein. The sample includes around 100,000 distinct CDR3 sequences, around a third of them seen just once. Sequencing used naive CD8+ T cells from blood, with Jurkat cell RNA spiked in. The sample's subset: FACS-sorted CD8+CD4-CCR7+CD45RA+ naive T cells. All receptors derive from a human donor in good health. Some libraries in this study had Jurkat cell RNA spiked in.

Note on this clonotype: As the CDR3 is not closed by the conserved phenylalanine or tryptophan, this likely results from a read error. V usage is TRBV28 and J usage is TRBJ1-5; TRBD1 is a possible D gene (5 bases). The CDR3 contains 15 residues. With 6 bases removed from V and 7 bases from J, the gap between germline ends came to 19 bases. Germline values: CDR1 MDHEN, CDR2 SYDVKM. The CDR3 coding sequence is TGTGCCAGCAGCTACACGGGGCGAACGGGACAGCCCCAGCATTTA. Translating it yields CASSYTGRTGQPQHL.

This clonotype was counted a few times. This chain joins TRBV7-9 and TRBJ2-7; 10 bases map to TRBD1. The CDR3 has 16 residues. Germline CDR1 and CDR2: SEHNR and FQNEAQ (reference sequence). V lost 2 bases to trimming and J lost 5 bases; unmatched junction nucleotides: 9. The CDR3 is CASSLFRQGARDEQYF. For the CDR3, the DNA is TGTGCCAGCAGCTTATTCCGACAGGGGGCCCGAGACGAGCAGTACTTC.

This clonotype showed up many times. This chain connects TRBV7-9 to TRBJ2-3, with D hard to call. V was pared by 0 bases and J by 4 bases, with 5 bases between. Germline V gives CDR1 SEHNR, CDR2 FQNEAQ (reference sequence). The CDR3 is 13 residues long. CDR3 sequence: CASSLALADTQYF. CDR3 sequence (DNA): TGTGCCAGCAGCTTAGCGCTGGCAGATACGCAGTATTTT.

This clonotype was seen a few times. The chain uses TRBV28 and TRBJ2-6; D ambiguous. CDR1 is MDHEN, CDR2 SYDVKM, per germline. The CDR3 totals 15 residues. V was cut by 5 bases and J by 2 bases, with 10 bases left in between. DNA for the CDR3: TGTGCCAGCAGTCCCACAGTGACTGGGGCCAACGTCCTGACTTTC. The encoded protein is CASSPTVTGANVLTF.

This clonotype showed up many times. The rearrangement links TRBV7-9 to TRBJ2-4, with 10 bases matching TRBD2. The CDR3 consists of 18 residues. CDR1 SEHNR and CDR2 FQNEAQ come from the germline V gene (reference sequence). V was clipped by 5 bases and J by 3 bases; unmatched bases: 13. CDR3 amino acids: CASSRVELAGVVKNIQYF. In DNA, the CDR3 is TGTGCCAGCAGCCGGGTTGAGCTAGCGGGAGTTGTCAAAAACATTCAGTACTTC.

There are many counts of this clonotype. The CDR3 DNA is TGTGCCAGCAGCTCTAGGATAGCAAGCGAGGCTGGGGCCAACGTCCTGACTTTC. It specifies CASSSRIASEAGANVLTF. The rearrangement joins TRBV7-9 to TRBJ2-6, with unresolved D. The CDR3 extends over 18 amino acids. Trimming took 4 bases from V and 2 from J, leaving 18 bases between them. Germline loops: CDR1 SEHNR, CDR2 FQNEAQ (reference sequence).

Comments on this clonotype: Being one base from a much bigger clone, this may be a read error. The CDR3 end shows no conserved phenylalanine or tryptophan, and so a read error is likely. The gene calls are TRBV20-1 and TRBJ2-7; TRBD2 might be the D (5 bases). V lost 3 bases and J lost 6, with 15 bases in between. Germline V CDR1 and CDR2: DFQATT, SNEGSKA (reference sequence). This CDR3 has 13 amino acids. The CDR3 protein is CSASGEWWGEQYS. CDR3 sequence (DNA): TGCAGTGCTAGTGGGGAGTGGTGGGGCGAGCAGTACTCC.

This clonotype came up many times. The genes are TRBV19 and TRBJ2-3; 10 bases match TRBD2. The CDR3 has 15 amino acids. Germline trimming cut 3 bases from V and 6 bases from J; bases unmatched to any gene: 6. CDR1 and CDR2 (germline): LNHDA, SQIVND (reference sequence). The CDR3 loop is CASSIVAGGFDTQYF. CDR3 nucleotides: TGTGCCAGTAGTATTGTAGCGGGAGGATTTGATACGCAGTATTTT.

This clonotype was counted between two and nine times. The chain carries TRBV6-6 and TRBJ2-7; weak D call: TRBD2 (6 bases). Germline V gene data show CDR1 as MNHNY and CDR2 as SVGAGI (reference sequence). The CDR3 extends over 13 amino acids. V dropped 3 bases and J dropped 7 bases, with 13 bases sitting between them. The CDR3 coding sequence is TGTGCCAGCAGTTATTTGGCGGGGAAGGAGCAGTACTTC. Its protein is CASSYLAGKEQYF.

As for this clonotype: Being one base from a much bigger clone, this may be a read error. CDR3 residues: CASSFASGNTGKLFF. The CDR3 DNA is TGTGCCAGCAGTTTTGCGAGCGGCAACACCGGGAAGCTGTTTTTT. The rearrangement uses TRBV28 and TRBJ2-2; D perhaps matches TRBD2 (5 bases). Per germline, CDR1 MDHEN and CDR2 SYDVKM. This CDR3 is built from 15 residues.

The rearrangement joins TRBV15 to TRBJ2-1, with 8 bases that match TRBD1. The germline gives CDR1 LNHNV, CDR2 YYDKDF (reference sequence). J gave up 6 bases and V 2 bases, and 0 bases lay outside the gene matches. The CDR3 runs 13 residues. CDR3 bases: TGTGCCACCAGCAGACAGGGGGCCAATGAGCAGTTCTTC. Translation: CATSRQGANEQFF.

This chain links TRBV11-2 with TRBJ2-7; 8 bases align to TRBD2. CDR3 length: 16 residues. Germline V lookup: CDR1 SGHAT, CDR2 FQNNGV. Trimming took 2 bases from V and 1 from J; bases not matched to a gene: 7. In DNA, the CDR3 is TGTGCCAGCAGCTTATGGGCTAGCGGGCTTTCCTACGAGCAGTACTTC. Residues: CASSLWASGLSYEQYF.

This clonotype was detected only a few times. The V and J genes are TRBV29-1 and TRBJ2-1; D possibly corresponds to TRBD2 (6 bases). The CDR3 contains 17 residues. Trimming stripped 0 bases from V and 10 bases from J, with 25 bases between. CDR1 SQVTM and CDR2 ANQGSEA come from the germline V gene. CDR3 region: CSVEDLVTGRDFGEQFF. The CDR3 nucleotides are TGCAGCGTTGAAGATCTGGTAACAGGCCGGGACTTTGGAGAGCAGTTCTTC.

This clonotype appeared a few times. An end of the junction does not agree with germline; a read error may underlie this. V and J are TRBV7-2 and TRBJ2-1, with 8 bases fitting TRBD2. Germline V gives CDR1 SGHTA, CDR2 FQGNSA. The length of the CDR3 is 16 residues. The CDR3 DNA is TGTGCCAGCAGCTCTGTAGCGGGACCGCCCTACAATGAGCAGATCTTC. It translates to CASSSVAGPPYNEQIF.

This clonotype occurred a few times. This chain's CDR3 is CSARDLPTSYEQYF. CDR3 DNA: TGCAGTGCTAGAGATCTCCCGACCTCCTACGAGCAGTACTTC. This sequence joins TRBV20-1 and TRBJ2-7; D gene uncertain. In germline, CDR1 is DFQATT, CDR2 SNEGSKA (reference sequence). This CDR3 has 14 residues. Trimming removed 0 bases from V and 0 bases from J, with 9 bases in between.

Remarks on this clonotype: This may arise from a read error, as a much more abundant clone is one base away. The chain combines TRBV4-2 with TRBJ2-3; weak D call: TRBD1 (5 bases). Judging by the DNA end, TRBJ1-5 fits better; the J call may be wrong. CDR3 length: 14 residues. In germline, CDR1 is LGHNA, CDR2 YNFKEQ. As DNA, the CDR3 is TGTGCCAGCAGCCAAGTGGGGGAGGCAGATACGCAGCATTTT. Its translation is CASSQVGEADTQHF.

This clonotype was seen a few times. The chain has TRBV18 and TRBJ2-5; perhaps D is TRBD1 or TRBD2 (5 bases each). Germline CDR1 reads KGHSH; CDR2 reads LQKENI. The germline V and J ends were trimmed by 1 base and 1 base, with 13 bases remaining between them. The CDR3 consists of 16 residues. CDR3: CASSPLEGTGQETQYF. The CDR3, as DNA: TGTGCCAGCTCACCACTCGAGGGGACGGGCCAAGAGACCCAGTACTTC.

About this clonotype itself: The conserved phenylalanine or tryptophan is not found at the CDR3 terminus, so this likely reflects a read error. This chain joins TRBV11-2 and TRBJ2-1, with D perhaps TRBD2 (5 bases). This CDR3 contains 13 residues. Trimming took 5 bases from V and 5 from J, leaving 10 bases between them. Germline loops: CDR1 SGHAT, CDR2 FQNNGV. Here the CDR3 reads CASSATGNNEQFI. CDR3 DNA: TGTGCCAGCAGCGCTACCGGGAACAATGAGCAGTTCATC.

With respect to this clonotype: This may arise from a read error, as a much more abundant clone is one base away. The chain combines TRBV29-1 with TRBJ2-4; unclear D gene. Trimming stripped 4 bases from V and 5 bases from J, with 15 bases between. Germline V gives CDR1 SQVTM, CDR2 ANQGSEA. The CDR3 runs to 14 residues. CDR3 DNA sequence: TGCAGCGTTGCACCCTTTGAGATTCAAAACATTCAGTACTTC. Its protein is CSVAPFEIQNIQYF.

The CDR3 sequence is CATSDFGSRDTQYF. The CDR3 DNA follows: TGTGCCACCAGTGATTTCGGTAGTCGGGATACGCAGTATTTT. J is TRBJ2-3 and V is TRBV24-1; D gene ambiguous. This CDR3 has 14 residues. Per the germline V gene, CDR1 is KGHDR and CDR2 is SFDVKD. Trimming shortened V by 1 base and J by 6 bases, and 10 bases separated the two germline ends.

Here the CDR3 reads CASSLRDTSDFQYF. The CDR3, as DNA: TGTGCCAGCAGCTTAAGAGACACTAGCGATTTCCAGTACTTC. This chain links TRBV7-9 with TRBJ2-5, with 7 positions matching TRBD2. This CDR3 region has 14 residues. Germline loops: CDR1 SEHNR, CDR2 FQNEAQ (reference sequence). V shed 2 bases and J 10 bases; nucleotides not matched to a gene: 10.

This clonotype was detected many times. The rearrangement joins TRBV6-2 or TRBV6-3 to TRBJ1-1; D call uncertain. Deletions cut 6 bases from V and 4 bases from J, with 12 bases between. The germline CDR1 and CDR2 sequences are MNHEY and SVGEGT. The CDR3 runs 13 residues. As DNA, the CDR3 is TGTGCCAGCAGGGGCCGACCGGGCACTGAAGCTTTCTTT. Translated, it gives CASRGRPGTEAFF.

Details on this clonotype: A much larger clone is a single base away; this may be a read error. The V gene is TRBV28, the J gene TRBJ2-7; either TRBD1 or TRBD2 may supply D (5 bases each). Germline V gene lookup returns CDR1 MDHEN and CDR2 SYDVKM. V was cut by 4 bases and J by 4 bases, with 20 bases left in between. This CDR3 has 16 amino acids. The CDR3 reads CASSYQTTGTLYEQYF. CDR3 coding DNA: TGTGCCAGCAGTTATCAGACAACCGGGACCCTTTACGAGCAGTACTTC.

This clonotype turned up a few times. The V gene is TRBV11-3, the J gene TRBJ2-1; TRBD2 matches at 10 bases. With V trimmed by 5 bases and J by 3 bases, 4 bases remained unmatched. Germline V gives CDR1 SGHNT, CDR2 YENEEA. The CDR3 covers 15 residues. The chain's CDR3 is CASSPEREGYNEQFF. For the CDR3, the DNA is TGTGCCAGCAGCCCCGAGCGGGAGGGCTACAATGAGCAGTTCTTC.

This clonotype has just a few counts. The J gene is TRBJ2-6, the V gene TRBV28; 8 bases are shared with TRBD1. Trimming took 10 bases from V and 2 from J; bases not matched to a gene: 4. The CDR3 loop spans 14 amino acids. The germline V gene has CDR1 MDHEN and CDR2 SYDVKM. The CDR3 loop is CATKTGAGANVLTF. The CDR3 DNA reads TGTGCCACCAAGACAGGGGCTGGGGCCAACGTCCTGACTTTC.

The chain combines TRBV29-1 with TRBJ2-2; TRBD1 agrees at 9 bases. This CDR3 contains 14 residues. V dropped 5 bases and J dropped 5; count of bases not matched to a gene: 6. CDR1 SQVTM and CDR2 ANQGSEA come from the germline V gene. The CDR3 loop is CSVWGQGRTGELFF. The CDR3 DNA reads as TGCAGCGTTTGGGGACAGGGCCGGACCGGGGAGCTGTTTTTT.

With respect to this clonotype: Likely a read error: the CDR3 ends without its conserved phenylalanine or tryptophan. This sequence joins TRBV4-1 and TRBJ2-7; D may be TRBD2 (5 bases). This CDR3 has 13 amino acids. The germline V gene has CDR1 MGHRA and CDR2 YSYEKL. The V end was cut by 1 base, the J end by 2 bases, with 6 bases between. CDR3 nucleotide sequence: TGCGCCAGCAGCCAAGCGGGGACCTACGAGCAGTACATC. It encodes CASSQAGTYEQYI.